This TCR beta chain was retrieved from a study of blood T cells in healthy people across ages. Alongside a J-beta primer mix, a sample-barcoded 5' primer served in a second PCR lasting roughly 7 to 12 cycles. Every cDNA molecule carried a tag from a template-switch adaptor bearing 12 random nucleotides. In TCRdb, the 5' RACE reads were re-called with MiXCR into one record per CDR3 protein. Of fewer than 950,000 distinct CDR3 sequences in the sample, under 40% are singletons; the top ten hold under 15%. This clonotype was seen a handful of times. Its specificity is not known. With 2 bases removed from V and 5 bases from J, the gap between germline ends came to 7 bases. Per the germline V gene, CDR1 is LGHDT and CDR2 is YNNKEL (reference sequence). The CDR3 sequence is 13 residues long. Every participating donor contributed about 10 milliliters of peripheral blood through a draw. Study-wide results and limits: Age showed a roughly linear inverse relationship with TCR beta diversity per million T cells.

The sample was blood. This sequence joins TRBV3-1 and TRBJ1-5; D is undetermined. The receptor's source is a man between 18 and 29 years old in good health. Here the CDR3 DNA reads TGTGCCAGCAGCCAACAGGCACATCAGCCCCAGCATTTT. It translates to CASSQQAHQPQHF.